This is a list of T cell receptor beta chains from one sample in a study of cytomegalovirus exposure and HLA in healthy donors. Profiling relied on immunoSEQ multiplex PCR, and the TCRdb table lists in-frame clones only, not all of them. The repertoire holds 300,000 or so clones, with approximately 84% as singletons. The source material was PBMCs. The origin of the receptors is a woman aged 40 to 49 in good health and CMV-seropositive. CDR3s include the opening cysteine and the closing phenylalanine or tryptophan.

v_call: TRBV29-1
j_call: TRBJ2-4
cdr3_aa: CSVDWGTGEVRAKNIQYF

v_call: TRBV9
j_call: TRBJ2-7
cdr3_aa: CASSPEFFDRTYEQYF

v_call: TRBV19
j_call: TRBJ1-6
cdr3_aa: CASTKGGYNSPLHF

v_call: TRBV28
j_call: TRBJ1-3
cdr3_aa: CASSSSATGGNTIYF

v_call: TRBV7-9
j_call: TRBJ1-3
cdr3_aa: CSSSLMGADGNTIYF

v_call: TRBV6-5
j_call: TRBJ2-2
cdr3_aa: CASSETGITGELFF

v_call: TRBV10-3
j_call: TRBJ1-1
cdr3_aa: CAISESRTGTGTEAFF

v_call: TRBV5-1
j_call: TRBJ1-1
cdr3_aa: CASSSKTQGAPTEAFF

v_call: TRBV7-2
j_call: TRBJ1-2
cdr3_aa: CASSLTGQAHAYGYTF

v_call: TRBV4-1
j_call: TRBJ2-5
cdr3_aa: CASSQGFSGYPEPQYF

v_call: TRBV19
j_call: TRBJ2-7
cdr3_aa: CASSNPTGSGQYF

v_call: TRBV6-6
j_call: TRBJ2-7
cdr3_aa: CASSSTGGTMSEQYF

v_call: TRBV10-3
j_call: TRBJ1-3
cdr3_aa: CAINFRCCSGNTIYF

v_call: TRBV7-9
j_call: TRBJ1-2
cdr3_aa: CSSSERTGKVDYGYTF

v_call: TRBV28
j_call: TRBJ2-7
cdr3_aa: CASSFRGSYEQYF

v_call: TRBV2
j_call: TRBJ2-1
cdr3_aa: CASSETGVAYNEQFF

v_call: TRBV4-3
j_call: TRBJ1-5
cdr3_aa: CASSLPLPQGDSNQPQHF

v_call: TRBV2
j_call: TRBJ2-1
cdr3_aa: CASSEGSGSINEQFF

v_call: TRBV4-2
j_call: TRBJ2-1
cdr3_aa: CASSQAPYNEQFF

v_call: TRBV4-2
j_call: TRBJ2-7
cdr3_aa: CASSQLAGGPYEQYF

v_call: TRBV13
j_call: TRBJ2-2
cdr3_aa: CASSTVGLAAGELFF

v_call: TRBV27
j_call: TRBJ2-7
cdr3_aa: CASSGGGSYEQYF

v_call: TRBV5-6
j_call: TRBJ2-3
cdr3_aa: CASSFARPLSDTQYF

v_call: TRBV4-1
j_call: TRBJ2-1
cdr3_aa: CASSQDLRASGRAEQFF

v_call: TRBV9
j_call: TRBJ2-3
cdr3_aa: CASSVAGGGTLRF

v_call: TRBV5-4
j_call: TRBJ2-3
cdr3_aa: CASSFLTSGNTDTQYF

v_call: TRBV7-8
j_call: TRBJ2-5
cdr3_aa: CASSSRIAITRGTQYF

v_call: TRBV7-2
j_call: TRBJ1-2
cdr3_aa: CASSLALDRGGGYTF

v_call: TRBV2
j_call: TRBJ2-7
cdr3_aa: CASRGTETYEQYF

v_call: TRBV2
j_call: TRBJ2-1
cdr3_aa: CASSTRGGGGNNEQFF

v_call: TRBV11-2
j_call: TRBJ2-1
cdr3_aa: CASSQRAGLAGVDEQFF

v_call: TRBV19
j_call: TRBJ1-1
cdr3_aa: CASIGQLNTEAFF

v_call: TRBV30
j_call: TRBJ1-1
cdr3_aa: CAWRKTGGTEAFF

v_call: TRBV19
j_call: TRBJ1-2
cdr3_aa: CASSDIDRGYGYTF

v_call: TRBV18
j_call: TRBJ2-2
cdr3_aa: CASSPLLAGANTGELFF

v_call: TRBV7-7
j_call: TRBJ2-3
cdr3_aa: CASSGQGTDTQYF

v_call: TRBV6-1
j_call: TRBJ2-1
cdr3_aa: CASRSGLAGTNEQFF

v_call: TRBV9
j_call: TRBJ2-1
cdr3_aa: CASSVTLTSGRLGEQFF

v_call: TRBV19
j_call: TRBJ1-2
cdr3_aa: CASSIFRTGPGGYTF

v_call: TRBV29-1
j_call: TRBJ1-4
cdr3_aa: CSVAAGMANEKLFF

v_call: TRBV7-2
j_call: TRBJ2-7
cdr3_aa: CASSSSSYEQYF

v_call: TRBV28
j_call: TRBJ1-1
cdr3_aa: CASSNGGVNEAFF

v_call: TRBV18
j_call: TRBJ1-1
cdr3_aa: CASSRDRGLVNTEAFF

v_call: TRBV11-1
j_call: TRBJ2-5
cdr3_aa: CASSPVEARGPKVAQYF

v_call: TRBV6-5
j_call: TRBJ2-2
cdr3_aa: CASSQTGPGELFF

v_call: TRBV9
j_call: TRBJ2-7
cdr3_aa: CASSPSHSPYPTDQYF

v_call: TRBV18
j_call: TRBJ1-1
cdr3_aa: CASSQGLNTEAFF

v_call: TRBV27
j_call: TRBJ1-2
cdr3_aa: CASSLRGDYGYTF